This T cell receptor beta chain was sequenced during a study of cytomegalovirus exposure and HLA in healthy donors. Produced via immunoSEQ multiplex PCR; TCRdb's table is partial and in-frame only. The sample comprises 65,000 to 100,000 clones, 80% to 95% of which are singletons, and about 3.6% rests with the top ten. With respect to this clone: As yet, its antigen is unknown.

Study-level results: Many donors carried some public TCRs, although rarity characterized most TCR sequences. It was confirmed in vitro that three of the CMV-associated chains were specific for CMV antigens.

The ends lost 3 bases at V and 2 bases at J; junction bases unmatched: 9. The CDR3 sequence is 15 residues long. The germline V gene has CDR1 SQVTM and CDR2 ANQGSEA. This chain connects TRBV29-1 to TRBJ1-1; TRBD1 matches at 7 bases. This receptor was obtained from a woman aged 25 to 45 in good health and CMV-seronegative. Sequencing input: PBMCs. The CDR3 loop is CSVDVETGVNTEAFF. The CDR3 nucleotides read TGCAGCGTTGATGTGGAAACAGGGGTCAACACTGAAGCTTTCTTT.